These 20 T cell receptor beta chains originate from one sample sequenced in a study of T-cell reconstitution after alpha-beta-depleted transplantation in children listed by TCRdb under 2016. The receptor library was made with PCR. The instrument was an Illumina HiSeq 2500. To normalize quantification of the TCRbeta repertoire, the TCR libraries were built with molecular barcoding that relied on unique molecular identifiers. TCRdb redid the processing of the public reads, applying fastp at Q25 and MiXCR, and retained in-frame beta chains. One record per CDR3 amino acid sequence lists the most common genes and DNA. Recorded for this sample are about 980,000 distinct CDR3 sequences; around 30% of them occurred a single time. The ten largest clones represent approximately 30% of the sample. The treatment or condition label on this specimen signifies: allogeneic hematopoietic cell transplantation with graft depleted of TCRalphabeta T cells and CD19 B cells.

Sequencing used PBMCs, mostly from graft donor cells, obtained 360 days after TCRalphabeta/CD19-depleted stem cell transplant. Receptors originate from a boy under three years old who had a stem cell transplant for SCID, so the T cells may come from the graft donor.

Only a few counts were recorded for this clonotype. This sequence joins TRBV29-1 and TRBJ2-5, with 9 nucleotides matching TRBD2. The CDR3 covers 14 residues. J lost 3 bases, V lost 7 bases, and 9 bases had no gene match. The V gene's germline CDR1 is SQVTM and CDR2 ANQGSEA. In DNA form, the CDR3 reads TGCAGCGCATATCTGGGACTAGCCGAAGAGACCCAGTACTTC. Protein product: CSAYLGLAEETQYF.

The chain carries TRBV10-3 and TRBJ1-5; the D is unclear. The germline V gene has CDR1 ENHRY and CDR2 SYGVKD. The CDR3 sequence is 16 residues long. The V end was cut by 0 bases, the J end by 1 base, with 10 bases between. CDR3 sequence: CAISESSTGSNQPQHF. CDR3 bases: TGTGCCATCAGTGAGTCGAGTACGGGAAGCAATCAGCCCCAGCATTTT.

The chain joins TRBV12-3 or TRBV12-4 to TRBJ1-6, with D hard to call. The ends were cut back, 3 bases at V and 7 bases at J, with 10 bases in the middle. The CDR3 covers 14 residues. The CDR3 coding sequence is TGTGCCAGCAGTTTGAAGGCGGGGAATTCACCCCTCCACTTT. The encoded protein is CASSLKAGNSPLHF.

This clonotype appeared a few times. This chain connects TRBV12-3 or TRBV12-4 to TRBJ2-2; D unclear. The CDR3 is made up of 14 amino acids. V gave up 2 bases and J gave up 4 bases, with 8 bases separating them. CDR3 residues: CASSLRLATGELFF. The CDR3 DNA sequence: TGTGCCAGCAGTTTAAGATTAGCCACCGGGGAGCTGTTTTTT.

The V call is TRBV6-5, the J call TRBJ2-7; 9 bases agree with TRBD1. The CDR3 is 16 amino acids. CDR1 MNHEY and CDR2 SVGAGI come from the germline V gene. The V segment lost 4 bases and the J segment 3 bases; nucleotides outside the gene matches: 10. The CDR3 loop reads CASSSGGTGLVYEQYF. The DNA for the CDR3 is TGTGCCAGCAGTTCCGGAGGGACAGGGCTCGTCTACGAGCAGTACTTC.

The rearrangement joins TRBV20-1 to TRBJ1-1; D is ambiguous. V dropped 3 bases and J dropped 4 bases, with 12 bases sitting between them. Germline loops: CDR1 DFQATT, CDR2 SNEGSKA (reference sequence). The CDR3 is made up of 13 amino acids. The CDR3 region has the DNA TGCAGTGCTAGCCTTAAGTGGGGCACTGAAGCTTTCTTT. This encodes CSASLKWGTEAFF.

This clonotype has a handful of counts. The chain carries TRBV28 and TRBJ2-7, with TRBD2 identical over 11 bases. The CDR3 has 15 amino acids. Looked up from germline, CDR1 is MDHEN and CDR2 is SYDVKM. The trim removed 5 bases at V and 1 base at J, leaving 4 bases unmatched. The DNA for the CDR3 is TGTGCCAGCAGTACCGGGACTAGCGGATCCTACGAGCAGTACTTC. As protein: CASSTGTSGSYEQYF.

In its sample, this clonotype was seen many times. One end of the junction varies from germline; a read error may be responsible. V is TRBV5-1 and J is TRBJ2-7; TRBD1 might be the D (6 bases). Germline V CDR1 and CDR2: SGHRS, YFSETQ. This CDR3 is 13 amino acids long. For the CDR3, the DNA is TGTGCCAGCAGCGTACAGGGTTCCTACGAGCAGTACTTC. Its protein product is CASSVQGSYEQYF.

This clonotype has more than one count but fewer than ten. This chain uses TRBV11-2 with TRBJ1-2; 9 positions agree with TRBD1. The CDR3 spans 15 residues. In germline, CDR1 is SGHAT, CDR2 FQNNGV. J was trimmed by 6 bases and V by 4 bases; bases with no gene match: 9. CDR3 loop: CASSSIQGAQHGYTF. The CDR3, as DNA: TGTGCCAGCAGCTCGATACAGGGGGCGCAACATGGCTACACCTTC.

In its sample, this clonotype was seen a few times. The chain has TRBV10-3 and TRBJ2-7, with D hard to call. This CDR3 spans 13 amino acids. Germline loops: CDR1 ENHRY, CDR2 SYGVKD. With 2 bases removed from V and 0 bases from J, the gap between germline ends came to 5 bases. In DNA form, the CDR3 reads TGTGCCATCAGTGAGCAGGTCTCCTACGAGCAGTACTTC. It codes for CAISEQVSYEQYF.

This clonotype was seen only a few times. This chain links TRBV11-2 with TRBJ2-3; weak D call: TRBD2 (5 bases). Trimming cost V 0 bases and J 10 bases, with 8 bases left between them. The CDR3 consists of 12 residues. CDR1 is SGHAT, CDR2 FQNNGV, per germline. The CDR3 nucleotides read TGTGCCAGCAGCTTAGAACGGGGAGCGCAGTATTTT. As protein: CASSLERGAQYF.

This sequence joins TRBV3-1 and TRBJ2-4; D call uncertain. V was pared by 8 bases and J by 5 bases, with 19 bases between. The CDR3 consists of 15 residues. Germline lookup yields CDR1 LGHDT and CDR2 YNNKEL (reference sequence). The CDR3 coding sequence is TGTGCCAGCTGCCCGACCCGACGACGGGAAAACATTCAGTACTTC. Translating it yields CASCPTRRRENIQYF. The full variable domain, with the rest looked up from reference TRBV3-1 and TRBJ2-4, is DTAVSQTPKYLVTQMGNDKSIKCEQNLGHDTMYWYKQDSKKFLKIMFSYNNKELIINETVPNRFSPKSPDKAHLNLHINSLELGDSAVYFCASCPTRRRENIQYFGAGTRLSVL.

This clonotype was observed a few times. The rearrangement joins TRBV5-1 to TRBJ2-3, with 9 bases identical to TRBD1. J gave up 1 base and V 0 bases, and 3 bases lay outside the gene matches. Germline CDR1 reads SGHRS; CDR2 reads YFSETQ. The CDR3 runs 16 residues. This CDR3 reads CASSLGDRVGTDTQYF. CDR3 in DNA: TGCGCCAGCAGCTTGGGGGACAGGGTGGGCACAGATACGCAGTATTTT.

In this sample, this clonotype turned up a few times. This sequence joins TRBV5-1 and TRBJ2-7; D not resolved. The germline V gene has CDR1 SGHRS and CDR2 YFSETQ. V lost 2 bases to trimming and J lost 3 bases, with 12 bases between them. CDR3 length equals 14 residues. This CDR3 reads CASSFSRSGYEQYF. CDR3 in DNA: TGCGCCAGCAGCTTTTCGCGCAGTGGCTACGAGCAGTACTTC.

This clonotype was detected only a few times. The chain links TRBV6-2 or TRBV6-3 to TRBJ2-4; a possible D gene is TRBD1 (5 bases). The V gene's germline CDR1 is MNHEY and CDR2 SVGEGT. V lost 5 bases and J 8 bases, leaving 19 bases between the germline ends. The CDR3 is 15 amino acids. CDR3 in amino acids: CASSLSRALGDIQYF. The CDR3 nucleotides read TGTGCCAGCAGTCTCTCTAGAGCTCTAGGGGACATTCAGTACTTC.

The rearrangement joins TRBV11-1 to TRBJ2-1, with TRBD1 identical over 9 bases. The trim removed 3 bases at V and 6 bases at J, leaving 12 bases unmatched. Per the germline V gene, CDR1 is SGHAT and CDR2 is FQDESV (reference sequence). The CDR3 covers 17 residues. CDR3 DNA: TGTGCCAGCAGCTTGGGAACAAACAGGGGGCAGCGCAATGAGCAGTTCTTC. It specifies CASSLGTNRGQRNEQFF.

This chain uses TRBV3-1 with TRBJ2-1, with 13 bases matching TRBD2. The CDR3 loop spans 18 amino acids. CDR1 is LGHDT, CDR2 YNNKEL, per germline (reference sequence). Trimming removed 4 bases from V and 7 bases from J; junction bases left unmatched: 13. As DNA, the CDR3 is TGTGCCAGCAGCCCTTCGCAACCGGGACTAGCGGGGCTAAATGAGCAGTTCTTC. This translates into CASSPSQPGLAGLNEQFF.

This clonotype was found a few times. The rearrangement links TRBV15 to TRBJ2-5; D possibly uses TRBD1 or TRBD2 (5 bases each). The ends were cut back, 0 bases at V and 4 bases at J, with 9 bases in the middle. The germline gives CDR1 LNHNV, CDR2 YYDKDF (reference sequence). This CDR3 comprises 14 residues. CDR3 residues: CATSRDGGGETQYF. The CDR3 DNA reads TGTGCCACCAGCAGAGATGGTGGGGGAGAGACCCAGTACTTC.

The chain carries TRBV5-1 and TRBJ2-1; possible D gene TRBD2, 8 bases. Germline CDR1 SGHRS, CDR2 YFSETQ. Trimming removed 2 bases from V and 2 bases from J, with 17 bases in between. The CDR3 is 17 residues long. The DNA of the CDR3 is TGCGCCAGCAGCTTCAGGGGGGCGGGGGGCCCCTACAATGAGCAGTTCTTC. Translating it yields CASSFRGAGGPYNEQFF. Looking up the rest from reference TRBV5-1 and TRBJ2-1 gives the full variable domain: KAGVTQTPRYLIKTRGQQVTLSCSPISGHRSVSWYQQTPGQGLQFLFEYFSETQRNKGNFPGRFSGRQFSNSRSEMNVSTLELGDSALYLCASSFRGAGGPYNEQFFGPGTRLTVL.

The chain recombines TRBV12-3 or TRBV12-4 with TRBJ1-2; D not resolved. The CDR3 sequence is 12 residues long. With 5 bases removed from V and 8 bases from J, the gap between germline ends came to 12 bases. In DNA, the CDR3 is TGTGCCAGCAGTCGCGACTCTGGAGGCTACACCTTC. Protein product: CASSRDSGGYTF.